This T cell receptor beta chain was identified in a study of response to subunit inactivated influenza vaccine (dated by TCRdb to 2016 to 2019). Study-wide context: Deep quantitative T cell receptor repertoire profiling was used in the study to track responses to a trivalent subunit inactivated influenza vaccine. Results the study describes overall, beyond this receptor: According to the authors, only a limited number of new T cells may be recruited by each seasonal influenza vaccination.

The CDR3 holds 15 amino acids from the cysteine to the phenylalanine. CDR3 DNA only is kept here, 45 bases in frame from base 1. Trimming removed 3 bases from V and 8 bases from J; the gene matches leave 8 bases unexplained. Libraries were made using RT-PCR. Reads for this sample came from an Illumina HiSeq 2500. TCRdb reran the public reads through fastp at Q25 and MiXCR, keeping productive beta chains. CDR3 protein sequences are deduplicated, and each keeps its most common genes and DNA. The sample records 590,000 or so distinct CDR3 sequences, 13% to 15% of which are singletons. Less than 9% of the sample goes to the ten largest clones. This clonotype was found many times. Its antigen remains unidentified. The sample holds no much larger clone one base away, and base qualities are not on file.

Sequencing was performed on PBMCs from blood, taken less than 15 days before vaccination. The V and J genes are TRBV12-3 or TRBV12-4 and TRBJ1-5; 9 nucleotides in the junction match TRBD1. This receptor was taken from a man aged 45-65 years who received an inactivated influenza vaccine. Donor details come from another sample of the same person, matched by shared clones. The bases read TGTGCCAGCAGTTTCGGACAGGGGAGGTCCGAGCCCCAGCATTTT. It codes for CASSFGQGRSEPQHF.